This T cell receptor beta chain appears in the sequencing data of a study of vaccination and CD4 T cells after COVID-19. Specified treatment: roughly ten-day PBMC culture with coronavirus spike peptide pools or control peptides (ViraFEST assay). Isolation of CD4+ T cells by negative selection took place after more than 9 days of culture. Cultured CD4+ T cells had their DNA profiled by the Oncomine TCR Beta short-read assay. TCRdb reanalysed the PCR reads using MiXCR and keeps one entry per CDR3 protein. This table has 7,500 to 9,500 distinct CDR3 sequences, 48% appearing once. On this clonotype: No antigen is known for it.

The ends were cut back, 6 bases at V and 0 bases at J, with 14 bases in the middle. CDR1 MNHEY and CDR2 SVGAGI come from the germline V gene. This CDR3 is 15 amino acids long. V is TRBV6-5 and J is TRBJ1-1; D call uncertain. The specimen was CD4+ T cells from blood, cultured in vitro. This receptor was taken from a human donor who had recovered from COVID-19. For the CDR3, the DNA is TGTGCCAGCAGATACAGTAAGAATATGAACACTGAAGCTTTCTTT. Translating it yields CASRYSKNMNTEAFF.